The 8 T cell receptor beta chains below all came from one sample that was sequenced in a study of T cells after yellow fever vaccination. TCRdb recomputed calls from the 5' RACE reads with MiXCR, one row per CDR3 protein. Of hundreds of thousands of distinct CDR3 sequences detected, less than 15% appear once; the ten largest clones hold about an eighth. This specimen consisted of PBMCs, obtained on the day of the yellow fever booster vaccination. These receptors all come from a man aged 30 to 45 who received the YFV17D yellow fever vaccine.

This clonotype has more than one count but fewer than ten. This chain uses TRBV20-1 with TRBJ2-5; D perhaps matches TRBD1 (5 bases). CDR1 and CDR2 (germline): DFQATT, SNEGSKA (reference sequence). V lost 6 bases and J 3 bases, leaving 17 bases between the germline ends. The CDR3 length is 14 residues. CDR3 nucleotide sequence: TGCAGTGCCCCCGGACACACCACGAAAGAGACCCAGTACTTC. Protein product: CSAPGHTTKETQYF.

This clonotype appeared many times. The chain employs TRBV7-2 and TRBJ2-1, with TRBD2 matching 7 bases. With V trimmed by 5 bases and J by 4 bases, 8 bases remained unmatched. The CDR3 spans 15 residues. Looked up from germline, CDR1 is SGHTA and CDR2 is FQGNSA. Here the CDR3 DNA reads TGTGCCAGCAGCCCCCGGGACTACCCATACAATGAGCAGTTCTTC. It yields the protein CASSPRDYPYNEQFF.

The chain couples TRBV7-2 to TRBJ1-1; the D is unclear. V was clipped by 2 bases and J by 2 bases, with 12 bases between them. The CDR3 is 15 residues long. CDR1 and CDR2 (germline): SGHTA, FQGNSA. CDR3 DNA sequence: TGTGCCAGCAGCTTATTCGGAGCCGGCAACACTGAAGCTTTCTTT. Its translation is CASSLFGAGNTEAFF.

This clonotype turned up a few times. The rearrangement uses TRBV12-3 or TRBV12-4 and TRBJ1-1; D remains ambiguous. CDR3 size: 13 residues. Trimming cost V 1 base and J 5 bases, with 8 bases left between them. CDR3 in DNA: TGTGCCAGCAGTTTAGAGGGTTTGACTGAAGCTTTCTTT. Protein sequence: CASSLEGLTEAFF.

This chain joins TRBV6-1 and TRBJ1-1; 7 bases agree with TRBD1. This CDR3 contains 15 residues. Per germline, CDR1 MNHNS and CDR2 SASEGT. Unmatched junction bases numbered 9, after V lost 5 bases and J lost 3 bases. The CDR3 here is CASSIGGGRHTEAFF. The DNA for the CDR3 is TGTGCCAGCAGTATAGGGGGCGGTCGGCACACTGAAGCTTTCTTT.

This clonotype was seen a few times. CDR3: CASRRAGVSDEQFF. CDR3 DNA: TGCGCCAGCAGACGGGCGGGAGTCTCCGATGAGCAGTTCTTC. The J gene is TRBJ2-1, the V gene TRBV4-3; 7 bases align to TRBD2. CDR3 length: 14 amino acids. V dropped 6 bases and J dropped 8; count of bases not matched to a gene: 10. The germline V gene encodes CDR1 LGHNA and CDR2 YSLEER.

This clonotype showed up just a few times. The genes are TRBV7-2 and TRBJ2-7; 7 bases fit TRBD2. This CDR3 is built from 12 residues. J lost 7 bases, V lost 5 bases, and 5 bases had no gene match. Per the germline V gene, CDR1 is SGHTA and CDR2 is FQGNSA. The CDR3 loop reads CASSLGLPEQYF. As DNA, the CDR3 is TGTGCCAGCAGCCTGGGACTACCGGAGCAGTACTTC.

CDR3 nucleotide sequence: TGTGCCAGCAGTGCAACAGCCTACTCCTACGAGCAGTACTTC. Amino acid sequence: CASSATAYSYEQYF. The chain has TRBV6-1 and TRBJ2-7; D gene ambiguous. Trimming cost V 4 bases and J 0 bases, with 10 bases left between them. The CDR3 sequence is 14 residues long. Germline V gene data show CDR1 as MNHNS and CDR2 as SASEGT.